Listed below are T cell receptor beta chains from one sample, sequenced in a study of cytomegalovirus exposure and HLA in healthy donors. The repertoire was sequenced with immunoSEQ multiplex PCR; TCRdb's copy has only in-frame clones and lacks some. The repertoire has some 120,000 clones, 80% of them found once; the top ten carry around 3.3%. What was sequenced was PBMCs. The source of these receptors is a male donor in good health and CMV-seronegative. Both conserved end residues are part of each CDR3. The order of the fields is V gene, clone size, J gene, D gene, CDR3 protein, CDR3 DNA. The D gene is left open where the match is weak. The size of a clone is reported for some rows only, either as once, few or many, or as a class for expanded clones.

>TRBV2|NA|TRBJ2-2|TRBD2
CASSVWSSGLGGELFF
TGTGCCAGCAGTGTCTGGTCTAGCGGGTTAGGCGGGGAGCTGTTTTTT
>TRBV11-1|NA|TRBJ2-7|NA
CVSSRDTTSYEQYF
TGTGTCAGCAGCCGGGACACAACATCCTACGAGCAGTACTTC
>TRBV4-2|NA|TRBJ2-7|NA
CASSERIGGYEQYF
TGTGCCAGCAGCGAACGGATAGGGGGCTACGAGCAGTACTTC
>TRBV7-9|NA|TRBJ1-2|TRBD1
CASSLAVGEGANGYTF
TGTGCCAGCAGCTTAGCAGTCGGAGAGGGGGCTAATGGCTACACCTTC
>TRBV5-1|NA|TRBJ2-1|TRBD2
CASSDGTSSYNEQFF
TGCGCCAGCAGCGACGGGACTAGCTCCTACAATGAGCAGTTCTTC
>TRBV27|NA|TRBJ1-5|NA
CASSYLQDSNQPQHF
TGTGCCAGCAGCTACCTCCAGGATAGCAATCAGCCCCAGCATTTT
>TRBV5-5|NA|TRBJ2-7|TRBD2
CASSSPGGDPYEQYF
TGTGCCAGCAGTTCTCCGGGGGGGGATCCCTACGAGCAGTACTTC
>TRBV7-6|NA|TRBJ2-3|TRBD2
CASTRLAGVPTDTQYF
TGTGCCAGCACCAGACTAGCGGGAGTTCCCACAGATACGCAGTATTTT
>TRBV6-1|few|TRBJ1-1|TRBD1
CASNQGEVTEAFF
TGTGCCAGCAATCAGGGGGAGGTCACTGAAGCTTTCTTT
>TRBV5-4|NA|TRBJ1-2|TRBD1
CASRIYQGARDGYTF
TGTGCCAGCCGAATTTACCAGGGGGCACGGGATGGCTACACCTTC
>TRBV6-4|NA|TRBJ2-1|TRBD2
CASSDGLADHNEQFF
TGTGCCAGCAGTGATGGGCTAGCGGACCACAATGAGCAGTTCTTC
>TRBV7-9|few|TRBJ2-7|TRBD1
CSSSLGGTGDYEQYF
TGTTCCAGCAGCTTAGGGGGGACAGGGGACTACGAGCAGTACTTC
>TRBV11-2|NA|TRBJ1-5|TRBD1
CASSQDRDQPQHF
TGTGCCAGCAGCCAGGACAGGGATCAGCCCCAGCATTTT
>TRBV7-2|NA|TRBJ1-2|NA
CASNPSGGIGYGYTF
TGTGCCAGCAACCCCTCTGGGGGGATAGGCTATGGCTACACCTTC
>TRBV5-1|NA|TRBJ2-3|TRBD2
CASSLVGLAGVPDTQYF
TGCGCCAGCAGCTTGGTCGGACTAGCGGGAGTACCAGATACGCAGTATTTT
>TRBV30|NA|TRBJ2-7|TRBD2
CACSGGTPDEQYF
TGTGCCTGCTCGGGGGGTACCCCCGACGAGCAGTACTTC
>TRBV7-6|NA|TRBJ2-7|TRBD2
CASSLFSGSGSFDEQYF
TGTGCCAGCAGCTTATTTTCGGGTAGCGGGAGTTTCGACGAGCAGTACTTC
>TRBV6-1|NA|TRBJ2-4|TRBD2
CASSEGWAGVSADF
TGTGCCAGCAGTGAAGGGTGGGCGGGGGTCTCAGCGGACTTC
>TRBV6-4|NA|TRBJ2-1|TRBD2
CASSPGTSGGGEQFF
TGTGCCAGCAGTCCCGGGACTAGCGGGGGAGGTGAGCAGTTCTTC
>TRBV5-1|NA|TRBJ2-7|TRBD1
CASSSGDRGIYEQYF
TGCGCCAGCAGCTCGGGGGACAGGGGGATCTACGAGCAGTACTTC
>TRBV2|NA|TRBJ2-4|NA
CASTGASDIQYF
TGTGCCAGCACAGGGGCGTCGGACATTCAGTACTTC
>TRBV6-1|NA|TRBJ1-1|TRBD1
CASSHQTTGAAFF
TGTGCCAGCAGCCATCAAACGACAGGGGCGGCTTTCTTT
>TRBV29-1|NA|TRBJ2-2|NA
CSVLGVGFGGELFF
TGCAGCGTCCTGGGAGTAGGGTTCGGCGGGGAGCTGTTTTTT
>TRBV9|NA|TRBJ1-2|TRBD1
CASSVRDRAGPNYGYTF
TGTGCCAGCAGCGTCCGGGACAGGGCAGGCCCTAACTATGGCTACACCTTC
>TRBV11-3|NA|TRBJ2-6|TRBD1
CASSQGQGNSGANGLTF
TGTGCCAGCAGCCAGGGACAGGGAAACTCTGGGGCCAACGGCCTGACTTTC
>TRBV4-2|NA|TRBJ2-4|TRBD2
CASSRVGLADNKNSQYF
TGTGCCAGCAGCCGAGTGGGACTAGCGGACAACAAAAACAGTCAGTACTTC
>TRBV5-1|NA|TRBJ1-2|NA
CANRGAGPSYGYTF
TGCGCCAACCGGGGGGCTGGGCCCAGCTATGGCTACACCTTC
>TRBV11-1|NA|TRBJ1-1|NA
CASSLGWAAEAFF
TGTGCCAGCAGCTTAGGTTGGGCTGCTGAAGCTTTCTTT
>TRBV19|NA|TRBJ2-1|TRBD2
CASSLPPQGLLGNEQFF
TGTGCCAGTAGTTTGCCACCGCAGGGACTACTGGGGAATGAGCAGTTCTTC
>TRBV27|once|TRBJ2-3|TRBD2
CASSLILAVSTDTQYF
TGTGCCAGCAGTTTAATACTAGCGGTTAGCACAGATACGCAGTATTTT
>TRBV19|NA|TRBJ2-4|NA
CASSPRPATVLAKNIQYF
TGTGCCAGTAGTCCCCGCCCTGCGACTGTACTAGCCAAAAACATTCAGTACTTC
>TRBV16|NA|TRBJ2-2|NA
CASSYGLNTGELFF
TGTGCCAGCAGTTACGGACTGAACACCGGGGAGCTGTTTTTT
>TRBV5-4|NA|TRBJ2-1|NA
CASSWQGRDEQFF
TGTGCCAGCAGCTGGCAGGGCCGGGATGAGCAGTTCTTC
>TRBV15|NA|TRBJ1-1|NA
CATSRDPGTGNTEAFF
TGTGCCACCAGCAGGGACCCTGGCACAGGGAACACTGAAGCTTTCTTT
>TRBV19|NA|TRBJ1-5|NA
CASSSGASNQPQHF
TGTGCCAGTAGTTCAGGGGCGAGCAATCAGCCCCAGCATTTT
>TRBV6-5|NA|TRBJ1-2|TRBD1
CASSTTGLGMGYTF
TGTGCCAGCAGTACGACAGGGCTAGGGATGGGCTACACCTTC
>TRBV19|NA|TRBJ2-3|NA
CASSIGFSSSTDTQYF
TGTGCCAGTAGTATAGGGTTCTCCAGTAGCACAGATACGCAGTATTTT
>TRBV5-1|NA|TRBJ2-5|TRBD1
CASSTQGVETQYF
TGCGCCAGCAGCACCCAGGGGGTAGAGACCCAGTACTTC
>TRBV7-9|NA|TRBJ1-1|TRBD1
CSSSFPNGTGGTEAFF
TGTTCCAGCAGCTTCCCAAACGGGACAGGGGGCACTGAAGCTTTCTTT
>TRBV6-5|NA|TRBJ2-2|TRBD1
CASSYVGQGFAGELFF
TGTGCCAGCAGTTACGTAGGACAGGGGTTTGCCGGGGAGCTGTTTTTT
>TRBV6-5|NA|TRBJ2-3|NA
CASSARGGTDTQYF
TGTGCCAGCAGTGCGCGTGGCGGGACAGATACGCAGTATTTT
>TRBV20-1|NA|TRBJ2-5|NA
CSAQGFGEQYF
TGCAGTGCCCAGGGGTTCGGGGAGCAGTACTTC
>TRBV19|NA|TRBJ2-3|NA
CASSPTLRGTDTQYF
TGTGCCAGTAGCCCGACCCTTCGGGGCACAGATACGCAGTATTTT
>TRBV6-6|NA|TRBJ2-3|TRBD2
CASRPSGVSTDTQYF
TGTGCCAGCAGACCTAGCGGGGTCAGCACAGATACGCAGTATTTT
>TRBV11-2|NA|TRBJ1-1|NA
CASSSKSGYVTEAFF
TGTGCCAGCAGTTCAAAGAGCGGGTACGTCACTGAAGCTTTCTTT
>TRBV15|NA|TRBJ1-1|NA
CATSRNIWQGTEAFF
TGTGCCACCAGCAGAAATATATGGCAGGGCACTGAAGCTTTCTTT
>TRBV5-4|few|TRBJ1-1|NA
CASSLGRGGPTEAFF
TGTGCCAGCAGCTTAGGTCGGGGAGGCCCCACTGAAGCTTTCTTT
>TRBV11-3|NA|TRBJ1-6|TRBD1
CASDRAGLTYNSPLHF
TGTGCCAGCGACAGGGCAGGGTTAACCTATAATTCACCCCTCCACTTT
>TRBV6-1|few|TRBJ1-1|TRBD1
CASSAGGESTEAFF
TGTGCCAGCAGTGCAGGGGGCGAGAGCACTGAAGCTTTCTTT